Shown below are 7 T cell receptor beta chains from a single sample sequenced in a study of glioma-infiltrating T cells after dendritic cell vaccination. Assay: immunoSEQ multiplex PCR; the TCRdb copy retains only in-frame clones and omits some. The sample shows under 100,000 clones, 79% of them seen only once. The specimen was blood, collected before dendritic cell vaccination. The receptors come from a human donor with glioblastoma.

The chain recombines TRBV4-1 with TRBJ1-2, with D unclear. Germline V gene lookup returns CDR1 MGHRA and CDR2 YSYEKL. The V end lost 2 bases, the J end lost 6 bases, and 10 bases lay between the germline ends. CDR3 length: 13 residues. The DNA of the CDR3 is TGCGCCAGCAGCCAATTAGGAGGGAATGGCTACACCTTC. Translated, it gives CASSQLGGNGYTF.

This chain uses TRBV13 with TRBJ2-7; 8 nucleotides agree with TRBD2. This CDR3 is built from 16 residues. Germline V lookup: CDR1 PRHDT, CDR2 FYEKMQ (reference sequence). V shed 4 bases and J 0 bases; nucleotides not matched to a gene: 8. In DNA, the CDR3 is TGTGCCAGCAGCTATTCCACCAGCGGGAGCTCCTACGAGCAGTACTTC. Amino acid sequence: CASSYSTSGSSYEQYF.

The rearrangement links TRBV2 to TRBJ2-1; D remains unclear. Germline V gives CDR1 SNHLY, CDR2 FYNNEI. The V gene lost 4 bases and the J gene lost 3 bases, with 7 bases spanning the gap. This CDR3 spans 13 amino acids. CDR3 amino acids: CASSGSSYNEQFF. CDR3 in DNA: TGTGCCAGCAGTGGTTCTAGCTACAATGAGCAGTTCTTC. Full variable domain (rest looked up from reference TRBV2 and TRBJ2-1): EPEVTQTPSHQVTQMGQEVILRCVPISNHLYFYWYRQILGQKVEFLVSFYNNEISEKSEIFDDQFSVERPDGSNFTLKIRSTKLEDSAMYFCASSGSSYNEQFFGPGTRLTVL.

The rearrangement uses TRBV12-5 and TRBJ2-2, with a weak D call TRBD1 (6 bases). V lost 4 bases, J lost 6 bases, and 18 bases lay in between. The length of the CDR3 is 16 residues. Germline CDR1 reads LGHNT; CDR2 reads FRNRAP. CDR3 residues: CASGWPTGSGAGELFF. CDR3 nucleotide sequence: TGTGCTAGTGGTTGGCCTACAGGGAGCGGAGCCGGGGAGCTGTTTTTT.

This clone is a singleton in its sample. This chain joins TRBV5-1 and TRBJ2-3; 9 nucleotides align to TRBD1. The CDR3 extends over 15 amino acids. Trimming cost V 0 bases and J 6 bases; bases outside gene matches: 5. The germline V gene has CDR1 SGHRS and CDR2 YFSETQ. The CDR3 loop reads CASSLGQGVVDTQYF. In DNA form, the CDR3 reads TGCGCCAGCAGCTTGGGACAGGGGGTCGTTGATACGCAGTATTTT.

The chain uses TRBV5-1 and TRBJ1-1; 7 bases are shared with TRBD1. V was clipped by 4 bases and J by 1 base; unmatched bases: 10. The CDR3 is 16 amino acids. Germline CDR1 SGHRS, CDR2 YFSETQ. The CDR3, as DNA: TGCGCCAGCAGCCCGATTACGACAGGGTCGAACACTGAAGCTTTCTTT. Protein: CASSPITTGSNTEAFF.

J is TRBJ2-3 and V is TRBV15, with 9 positions matching TRBD1. The CDR3 is 17 amino acids. V dropped 0 bases and J dropped 1; count of bases not matched to a gene: 5. The germline V gene encodes CDR1 LNHNV and CDR2 YYDKDF (reference sequence). The CDR3 bases are TGTGCCACCAGCAGAGATCTGGGACAGGGAGGCACAGATACGCAGTATTTT. Its protein is CATSRDLGQGGTDTQYF.